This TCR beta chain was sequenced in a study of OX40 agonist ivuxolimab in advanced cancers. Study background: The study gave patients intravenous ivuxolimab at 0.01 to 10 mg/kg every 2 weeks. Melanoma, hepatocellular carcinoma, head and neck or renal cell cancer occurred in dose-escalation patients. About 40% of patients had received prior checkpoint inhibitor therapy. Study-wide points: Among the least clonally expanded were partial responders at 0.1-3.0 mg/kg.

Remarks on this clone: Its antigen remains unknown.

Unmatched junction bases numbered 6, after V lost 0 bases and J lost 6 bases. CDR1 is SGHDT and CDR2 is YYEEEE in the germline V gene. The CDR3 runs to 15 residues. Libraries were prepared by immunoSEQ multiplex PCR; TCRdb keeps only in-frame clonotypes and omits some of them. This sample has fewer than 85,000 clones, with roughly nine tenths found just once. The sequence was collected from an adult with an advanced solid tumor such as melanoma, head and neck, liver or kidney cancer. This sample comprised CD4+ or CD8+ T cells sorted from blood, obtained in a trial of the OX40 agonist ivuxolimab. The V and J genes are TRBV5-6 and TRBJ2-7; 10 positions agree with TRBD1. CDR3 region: CASSLVGQGTSEQYF. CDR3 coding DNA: TGTGCCAGCAGCTTGGTGGGACAGGGGACGTCCGAGCAGTACTTC.